This T cell receptor beta chain originates from a study of T cell responses to AZD1222 COVID-19 vaccine. Broader study findings: Seropositive status at baseline applied to only a handful of AZD1222 recipients.

Assay used: immunoSEQ multiplex PCR; TCRdb lists only in-frame clones, some missing. Counted here are 90,000 to 100,000 clones, about nine tenths occurring once; the ten biggest clones make up more than 15%. V lost 7 bases and J 6 bases, leaving 12 bases between the germline ends. The germline V gene has CDR1 SEHNR and CDR2 FQNEAQ (reference sequence). The CDR3 runs to 13 residues. To note about this clone: Antigen unknown.

This sequence joins TRBV7-9 and TRBJ2-2; maybe TRBD1 (5 bases). Here the sequenced sample was peripheral blood, taken 28 days after the second AZD1222 dose. The receptor comes from an adult who received the AZD1222 COVID-19 vaccine. CDR3 sequence (DNA): TGTGCCAGCAACCCTCCAGGGCCCGGGGAGCTGTTTTTT. It translates to CASNPPGPGELFF.